These T cell receptor beta chains were read from a single sample in a study of T cells expressing NK-cell markers. Each CDR3 protein gets one entry in TCRdb, which reprocessed the 5' RACE reads and gives no DNA. Its table lists a few hundred thousand distinct CDR3 sequences. Sequenced sample: blood T cells: a sorted CD56 or NKG2C T cell subset, CD4+ or CD8+ T cells, or bulk PBMC T cells (not recorded which). These TCRs come from a man aged 18 to 30 in good health. CDR3s include the opening cysteine and the closing phenylalanine or tryptophan. Fields, in order: J gene, V gene, CDR3 protein.

>TRBJ2-5|TRBV12-3/TRBV12-4
CASSSRRVGETQYF
>TRBJ2-5|TRBV2
CASRVEGTQYF
>TRBJ1-2|TRBV10-3
CAISDIQGPYGYTF
>TRBJ2-7|TRBV29-1
CSVEDGKGESYEQYF
>TRBJ2-7|TRBV6-2/TRBV6-3
CASSYSFTGASSYEQYF
>TRBJ2-5|TRBV27
CASSLSQGYQETQYF
>TRBJ2-2|TRBV27
CASILGSYRMTFWSRSGELFF
>TRBJ2-1|TRBV20-1
CSAHIGLAGGYNEQFF
>TRBJ1-4|TRBV12-3/TRBV12-4
CASSQGPKTEKLFF
>TRBJ2-2|TRBV20-1
CSARGHLNPTNTGELFF